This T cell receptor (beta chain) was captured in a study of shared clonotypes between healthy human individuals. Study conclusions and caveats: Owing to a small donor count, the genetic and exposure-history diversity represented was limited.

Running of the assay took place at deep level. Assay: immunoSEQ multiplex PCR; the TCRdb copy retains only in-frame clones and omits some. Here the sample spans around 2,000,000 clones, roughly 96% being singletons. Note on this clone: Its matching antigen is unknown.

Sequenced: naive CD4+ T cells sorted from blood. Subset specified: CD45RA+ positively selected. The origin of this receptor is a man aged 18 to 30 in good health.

The CDR3 coding sequence is TGTGCCAGCAGTACAACCGGACCACTTGGGTATTTCTTT. Protein: CASSTTGPLGYFF. The chain employs TRBV6-1 and TRBJ1-1; the D is unclear. Germline V gene sequence: CDR1 MNHNS, CDR2 SASEGT. CDR3 length: 13 amino acids. The V end was cut by 5 bases, the J end by 13 bases, with 20 bases between.